Shown below are 9 T cell receptor beta chains from a single sample sequenced in a study of blood T cells in healthy people across ages. Sample-barcoded 5' priming and a J-beta primer mix drove a second PCR of about 6 to 11 cycles. TCRdb re-called the 5' RACE reads through MiXCR, storing one row per CDR3 protein. The sample carries about 780,000 distinct CDR3 sequences, roughly 46% recorded once. The sequencing input was blood. These TCRs come from a man of 80 years or more in good health.

This clonotype was detected a few times. The V gene is TRBV11-1, the J gene TRBJ2-7; 8 bases map to TRBD2. CDR3 size: 14 residues. Germline CDR1 reads SGHAT; CDR2 reads FQDESV (reference sequence). V trimming: 3 bases; J trimming: 3 bases; junction bases outside the gene matches: 4. CDR3 protein: CASSLAGGIYEQYF. The CDR3 DNA reads as TGTGCCAGCAGCTTGGCGGGAGGAATCTACGAGCAGTACTTC.

The genes are TRBV12-3 or TRBV12-4 and TRBJ1-1; no reliable D call. The CDR3 runs 14 residues. V was shortened by 6 bases and J by 7 bases, with 18 bases between the two germline ends. The CDR3 sequence: CASSIAPEPNEAFF. In DNA, the CDR3 is TGTGCCAGCAGCATAGCCCCGGAACCGAATGAAGCTTTCTTT.

This chain joins TRBV6-1 and TRBJ1-1; D gene uncertain. Per germline, CDR1 MNHNS and CDR2 SASEGT. This CDR3 is built from 12 residues. Between the trimmed V and J ends, which lost 4 bases and 1 base, there was a span of 4 bases. The CDR3 DNA reads as TGTGCCAGCAGTGCAGGGAACACTGAAGCTTTCTTT. Its translation is CASSAGNTEAFF.

The table lists this clonotype with a few counts. The genes are TRBV4-2 and TRBJ1-1; TRBD1 is a possible D gene (6 bases). Germline values: CDR1 LGHNA, CDR2 YNFKEQ. The germline V and J ends were trimmed by 0 bases and 1 base, with 6 bases remaining between them. The CDR3 is 14 residues long. CDR3 sequence (DNA): TGTGCCAGCAGCCAAGAACAGGGGAACACTGAAGCTTTCTTT. This sequence encodes CASSQEQGNTEAFF.

The chain employs TRBV5-1 and TRBJ1-2, with 8 positions matching TRBD1. Per the germline V gene, CDR1 is SGHRS and CDR2 is YFSETQ. V was clipped by 4 bases and J by 7 bases; unmatched bases: 15. CDR3 length: 16 amino acids. The CDR3 sequence: CASSPSAGDRPVGYTF. The CDR3 DNA sequence: TGCGCCAGCAGCCCTTCCGCCGGGGACAGGCCGGTTGGCTACACCTTC.

The rearrangement links TRBV12-3 or TRBV12-4 to TRBJ2-7; 11 nucleotides match TRBD2. This CDR3 has 14 amino acids. The V gene end was trimmed by 10 bases and the J gene end by 7 bases; junction bases not matched to a gene: 12. The CDR3 coding sequence is TGTGCCAACAGGCTTAGCGGGAGGGACAATGAGCAGTACTTC. This codes for CANRLSGRDNEQYF.

This clonotype was detected only a few times. The chain carries TRBV15 and TRBJ2-5; TRBD1 aligns across 11 bases. The trim removed 5 bases at V and 3 bases at J, leaving 8 bases unmatched. The germline V gene has CDR1 LNHNV and CDR2 YYDKDF (reference sequence). This CDR3 region has 16 residues. CDR3 in DNA: TGTGCCACCAGCCATTTTGGGGGACAGGGGGAAGAGACCCAGTACTTC. It codes for CATSHFGGQGEETQYF.

The chain carries TRBV11-3 and TRBJ1-4; a weak D match, TRBD1 (6 bases). Germline V lookup: CDR1 SGHNT, CDR2 YENEEA. This CDR3 is built from 13 residues. V was trimmed by 7 bases and J by 7 bases, leaving 13 bases between them. The CDR3 nucleotides are TGTGCCAGCAACGCCGGGACAACTGAAAAACTGTTTTTT. Translated: CASNAGTTEKLFF.

This clonotype was picked up a small number of times. The chain carries TRBV29-1 and TRBJ2-4, with D possibly called TRBD1 or TRBD2 (5 bases each). The CDR3 has 13 amino acids. Per germline, CDR1 SQVTM and CDR2 ANQGSEA. Trimming took off 3 bases at V and 7 bases at J, with 13 bases between the two ends. The CDR3 loop is CSVEMGVVNIQYF. CDR3 nucleotide sequence: TGCAGCGTTGAGATGGGGGTTGTGAACATTCAGTACTTC.